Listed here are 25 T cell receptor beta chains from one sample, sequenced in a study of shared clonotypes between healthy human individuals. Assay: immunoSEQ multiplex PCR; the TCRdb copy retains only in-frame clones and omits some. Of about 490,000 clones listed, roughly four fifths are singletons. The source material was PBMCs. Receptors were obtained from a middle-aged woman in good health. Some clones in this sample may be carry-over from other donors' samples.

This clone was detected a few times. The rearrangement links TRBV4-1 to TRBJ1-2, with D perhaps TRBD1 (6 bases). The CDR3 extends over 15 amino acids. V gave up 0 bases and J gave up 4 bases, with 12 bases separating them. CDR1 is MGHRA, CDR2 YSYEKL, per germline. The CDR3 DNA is TGCGCCAGCAGCCAAGATCCCCAGGGGACCTATGGCTACACCTTC. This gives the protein CASSQDPQGTYGYTF.

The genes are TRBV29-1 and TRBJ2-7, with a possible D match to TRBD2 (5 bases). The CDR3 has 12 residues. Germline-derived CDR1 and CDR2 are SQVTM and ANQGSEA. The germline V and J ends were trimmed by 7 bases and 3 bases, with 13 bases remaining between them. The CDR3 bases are TGCAGCGGAACGTCCCGGGACTACGAGCAGTACTTC. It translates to CSGTSRDYEQYF.

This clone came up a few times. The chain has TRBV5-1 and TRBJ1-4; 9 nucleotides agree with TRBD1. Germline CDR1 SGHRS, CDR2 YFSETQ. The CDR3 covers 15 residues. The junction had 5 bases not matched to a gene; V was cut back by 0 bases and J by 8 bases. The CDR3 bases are TGCGCCAGCAGCTTGGAGGGACAGGGACAAGAAAAACTGTTTTTT. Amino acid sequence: CASSLEGQGQEKLFF. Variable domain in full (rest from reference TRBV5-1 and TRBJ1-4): KAGVTQTPRYLIKTRGQQVTLSCSPISGHRSVSWYQQTPGQGLQFLFEYFSETQRNKGNFPGRFSGRQFSNSRSEMNVSTLELGDSALYLCASSLEGQGQEKLFFGSGTQLSVL.

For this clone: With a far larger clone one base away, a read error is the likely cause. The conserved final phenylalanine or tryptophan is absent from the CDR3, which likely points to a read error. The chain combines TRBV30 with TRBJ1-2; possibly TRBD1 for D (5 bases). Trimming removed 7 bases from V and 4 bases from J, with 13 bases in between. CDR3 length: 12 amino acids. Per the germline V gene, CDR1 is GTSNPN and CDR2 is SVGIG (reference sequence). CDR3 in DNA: TGTGCCTTTGCCCGGGACTCCTATGGCTACACCGTC. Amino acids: CAFARDSYGYTV.

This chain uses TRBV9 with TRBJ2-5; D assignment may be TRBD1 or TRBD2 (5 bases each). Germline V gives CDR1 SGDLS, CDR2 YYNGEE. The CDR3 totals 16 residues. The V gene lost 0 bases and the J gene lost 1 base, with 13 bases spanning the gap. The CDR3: CASSVATGAAQETQYF. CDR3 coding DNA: TGTGCCAGCAGCGTAGCTACCGGGGCAGCCCAAGAGACCCAGTACTTC.

The DNA for the CDR3 is TGTGCCATCAGTAAGGACAGGGTGGATGAGCAGTTCTTC. The encoded protein is CAISKDRVDEQFF. This chain connects TRBV10-3 to TRBJ2-1; TRBD1 agrees at 8 bases. The V and J ends lost 5 bases and 8 bases, in that order; junction bases with no gene match: 5. Germline V gene lookup returns CDR1 ENHRY and CDR2 SYGVKD. This CDR3 comprises 13 residues.

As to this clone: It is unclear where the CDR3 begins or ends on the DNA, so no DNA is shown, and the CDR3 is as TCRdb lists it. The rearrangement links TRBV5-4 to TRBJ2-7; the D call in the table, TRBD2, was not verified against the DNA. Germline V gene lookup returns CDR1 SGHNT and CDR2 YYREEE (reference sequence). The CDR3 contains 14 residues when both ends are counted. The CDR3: CASSSTSSSYEQYF.

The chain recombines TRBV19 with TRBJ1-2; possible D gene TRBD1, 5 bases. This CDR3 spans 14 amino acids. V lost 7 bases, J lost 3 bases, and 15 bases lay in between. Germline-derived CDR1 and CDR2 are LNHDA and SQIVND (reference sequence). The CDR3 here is CASTPGTADYGYTF. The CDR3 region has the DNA TGTGCCAGTACCCCTGGGACGGCTGACTATGGCTACACCTTC.

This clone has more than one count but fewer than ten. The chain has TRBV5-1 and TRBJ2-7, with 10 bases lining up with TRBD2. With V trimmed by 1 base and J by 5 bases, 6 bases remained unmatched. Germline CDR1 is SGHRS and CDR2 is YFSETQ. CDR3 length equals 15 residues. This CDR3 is CASSLSAGGPHEQYF. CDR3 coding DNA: TGCGCCAGCAGCTTGTCAGCGGGAGGGCCCCACGAGCAGTACTTC.

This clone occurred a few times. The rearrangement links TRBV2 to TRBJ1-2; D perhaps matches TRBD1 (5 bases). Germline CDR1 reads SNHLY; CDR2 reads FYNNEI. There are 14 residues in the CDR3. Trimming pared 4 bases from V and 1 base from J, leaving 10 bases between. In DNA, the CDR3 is TGTGCCAGCAGTGCAGCAGGGATTAACTATGGCTACACCTTC. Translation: CASSAAGINYGYTF.

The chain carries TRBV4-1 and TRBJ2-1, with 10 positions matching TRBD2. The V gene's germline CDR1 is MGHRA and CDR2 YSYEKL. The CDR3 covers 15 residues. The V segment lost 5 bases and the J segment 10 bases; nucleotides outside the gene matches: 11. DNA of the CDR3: TGCGCCAGCAGCGTTCCTAGCGGGAGCCGGGACGAGCAGTTCTTC. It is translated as CASSVPSGSRDEQFF.

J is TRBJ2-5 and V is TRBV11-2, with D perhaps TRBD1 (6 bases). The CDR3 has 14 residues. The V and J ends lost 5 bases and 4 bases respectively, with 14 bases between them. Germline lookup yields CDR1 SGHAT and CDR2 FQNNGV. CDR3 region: CASSRQVIGETQYF. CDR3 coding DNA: TGTGCCAGCAGCCGACAGGTTATAGGAGAGACCCAGTACTTC.

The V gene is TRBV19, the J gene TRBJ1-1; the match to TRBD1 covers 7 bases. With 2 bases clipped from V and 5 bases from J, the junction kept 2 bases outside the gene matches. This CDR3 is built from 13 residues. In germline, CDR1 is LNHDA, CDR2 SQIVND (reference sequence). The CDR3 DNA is TGTGCCAGTAGTATAAACAGGGGAACTGAAGCTTTCTTT. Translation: CASSINRGTEAFF.

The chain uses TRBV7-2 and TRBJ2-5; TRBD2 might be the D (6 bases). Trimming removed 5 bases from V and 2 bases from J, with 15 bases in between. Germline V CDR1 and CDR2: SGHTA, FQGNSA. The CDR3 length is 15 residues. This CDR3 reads CASSKGGSGQETQYF. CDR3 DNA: TGTGCCAGCAGCAAGGGTGGTAGCGGACAAGAGACCCAGTACTTC.

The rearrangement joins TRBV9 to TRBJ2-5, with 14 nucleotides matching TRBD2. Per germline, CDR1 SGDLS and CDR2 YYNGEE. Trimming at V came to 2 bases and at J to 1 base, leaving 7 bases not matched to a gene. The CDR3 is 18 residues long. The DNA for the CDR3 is TGTGCCAGCAGCGTGGGACTAGCGGGAGAAGGCCTCCAAGAGACCCAGTACTTC. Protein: CASSVGLAGEGLQETQYF. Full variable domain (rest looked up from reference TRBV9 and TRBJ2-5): DSGVTQTPKHLITATGQRVTLRCSPRSGDLSVYWYQQSLDQGLQFLIQYYNGEERAKGNILERFSAQQFPDLHSELNLSSLELGDSALYFCASSVGLAGEGLQETQYFGPGTRLLVL.

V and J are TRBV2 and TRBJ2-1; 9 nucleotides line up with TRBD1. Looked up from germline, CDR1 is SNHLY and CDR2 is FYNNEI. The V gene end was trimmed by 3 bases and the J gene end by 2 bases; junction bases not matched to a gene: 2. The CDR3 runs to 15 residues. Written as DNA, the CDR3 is TGTGCCAGCAGTGATGACAGGGGGGCCTACAATGAGCAGTTCTTC. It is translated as CASSDDRGAYNEQFF.

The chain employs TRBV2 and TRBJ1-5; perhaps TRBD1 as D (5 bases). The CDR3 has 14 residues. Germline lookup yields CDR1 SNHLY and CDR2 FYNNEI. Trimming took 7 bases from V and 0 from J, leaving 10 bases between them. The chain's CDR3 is CASTEQGSNQPQHF. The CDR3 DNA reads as TGTGCCAGCACCGAGCAGGGTAGCAATCAGCCCCAGCATTTT.

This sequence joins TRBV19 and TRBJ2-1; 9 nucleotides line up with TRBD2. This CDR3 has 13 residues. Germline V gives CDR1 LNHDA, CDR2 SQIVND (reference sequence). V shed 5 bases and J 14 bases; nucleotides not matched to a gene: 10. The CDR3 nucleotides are TGTGCCAGTAGTGGGAGTAGCGGGGGTTGGGAGTTCTTC. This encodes CASSGSSGGWEFF.

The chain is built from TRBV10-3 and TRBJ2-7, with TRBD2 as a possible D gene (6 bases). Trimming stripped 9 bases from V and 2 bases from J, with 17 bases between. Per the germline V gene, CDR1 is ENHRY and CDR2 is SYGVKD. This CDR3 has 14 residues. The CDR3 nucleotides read TGTGCCATGCGGCCAGCGGGTGAACCCTACGAGCAGTACTTC. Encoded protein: CAMRPAGEPYEQYF.

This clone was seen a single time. The CDR3 DNA is TGTGCCAGCTCCCCAGAGCAAAACTATGGCTACACCTTC. This codes for CASSPEQNYGYTF. The genes are TRBV18 and TRBJ1-2; D remains ambiguous. The CDR3 runs to 13 residues. V was cut by 6 bases and J by 2 bases, with 10 bases left in between. Germline CDR1 KGHSH, CDR2 LQKENI.

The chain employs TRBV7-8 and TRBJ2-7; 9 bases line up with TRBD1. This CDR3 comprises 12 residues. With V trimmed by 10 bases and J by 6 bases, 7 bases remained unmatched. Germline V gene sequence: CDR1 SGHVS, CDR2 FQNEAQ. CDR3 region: CATRTGVAEQYF. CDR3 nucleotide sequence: TGTGCCACCCGGACAGGGGTTGCCGAGCAGTACTTC.

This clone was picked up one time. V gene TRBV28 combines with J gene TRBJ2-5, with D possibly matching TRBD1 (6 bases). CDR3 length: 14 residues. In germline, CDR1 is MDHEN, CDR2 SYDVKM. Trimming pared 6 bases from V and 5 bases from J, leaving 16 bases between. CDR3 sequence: CASSRSGGQETQYF. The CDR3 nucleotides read TGTGCCAGCAGCCGTTCTGGGGGCCAGGAGACCCAGTACTTC.

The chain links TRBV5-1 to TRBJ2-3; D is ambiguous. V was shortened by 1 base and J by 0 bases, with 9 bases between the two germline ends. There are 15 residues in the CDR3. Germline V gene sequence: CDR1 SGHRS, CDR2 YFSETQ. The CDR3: CASSLYSKSTDTQYF. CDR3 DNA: TGCGCCAGCAGCTTGTATAGCAAGAGCACAGATACGCAGTATTTT.

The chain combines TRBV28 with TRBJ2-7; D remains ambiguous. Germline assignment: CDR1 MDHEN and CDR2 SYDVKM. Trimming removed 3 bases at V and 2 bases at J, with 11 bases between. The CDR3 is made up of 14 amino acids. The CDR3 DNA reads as TGTGCCAGCAGTTTGGTTCACACCCCCTACGAGCAGTACTTC. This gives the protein CASSLVHTPYEQYF.

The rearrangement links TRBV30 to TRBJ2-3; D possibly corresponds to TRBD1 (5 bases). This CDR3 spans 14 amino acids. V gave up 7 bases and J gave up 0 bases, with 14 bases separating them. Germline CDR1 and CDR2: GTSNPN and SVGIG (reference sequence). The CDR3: CASKGYPSTDTQYF. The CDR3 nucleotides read TGTGCCTCCAAGGGGTATCCAAGCACAGATACGCAGTATTTT.